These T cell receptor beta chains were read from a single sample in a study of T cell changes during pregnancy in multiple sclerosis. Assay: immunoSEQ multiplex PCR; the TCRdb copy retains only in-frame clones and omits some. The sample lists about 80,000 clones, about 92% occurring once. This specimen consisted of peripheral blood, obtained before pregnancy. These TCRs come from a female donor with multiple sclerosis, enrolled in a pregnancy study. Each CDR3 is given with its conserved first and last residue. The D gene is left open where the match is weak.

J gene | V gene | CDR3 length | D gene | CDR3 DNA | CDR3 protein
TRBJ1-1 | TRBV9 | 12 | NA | TGTGCCAGCAGCCCGGGGGGGAGTGAAGCTTTCTTT | CASSPGGSEAFF
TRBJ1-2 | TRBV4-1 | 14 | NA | TGCGCCAGCAGCCAAGGGGCGCCTTTCTATGGCTACACCTTC | CASSQGAPFYGYTF
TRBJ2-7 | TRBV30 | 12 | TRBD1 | TGTGCCTGGAGTAGGGGGCAATACGAGCAGTACTTC | CAWSRGQYEQYF
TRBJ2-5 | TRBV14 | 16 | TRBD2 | TGTGCCAGCAGCCCAGGGACTAGCGGGAGGAGGGAGACCCAGTACTTC | CASSPGTSGRRETQYF
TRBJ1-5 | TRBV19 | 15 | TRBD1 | TGTGCCAGTAGTATACTCACAGGGGGGAATCAGCCCCAGCATTTT | CASSILTGGNQPQHF
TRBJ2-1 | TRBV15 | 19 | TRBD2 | TGTGCCACCAGCAGTCGGGCCCCATCCGAGCTAGCGGTAAACAATGAGCAGTTCTTC | CATSSRAPSELAVNNEQFF
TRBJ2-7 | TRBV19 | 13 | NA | TGTGCCAGTAGTTCTGGAGCTGGCTACGAGCAGTACTTC | CASSSGAGYEQYF
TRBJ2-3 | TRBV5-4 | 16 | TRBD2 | TGTGCCAGCAGTTTAACTGGACTAGCGGCCACAGATACGCAGTATTTT | CASSLTGLAATDTQYF
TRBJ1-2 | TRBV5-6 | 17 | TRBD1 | TGTGCCAGCACTCTTGGGATGAAGACAGGGGGCGGTGATGGCTACACCTTC | CASTLGMKTGGGDGYTF
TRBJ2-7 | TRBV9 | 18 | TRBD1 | TGTGCCAGCAGCGAACACCCGGGGACAGGGGGGGGAGGGTACGAGCAGTACTTC | CASSEHPGTGGGGYEQYF
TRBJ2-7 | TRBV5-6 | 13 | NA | TGTGCCAGCAGCTTACGGGTCACCTACGAGCAGTACTTC | CASSLRVTYEQYF
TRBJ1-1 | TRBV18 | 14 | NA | TGTGCCAGCTCACCATTCGAGGGAAAGTCTGAAGCTTTCTTT | CASSPFEGKSEAFF
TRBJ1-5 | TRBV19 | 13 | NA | TGTGCCAGTAGTATACGACAGGATCAGCCCCAGCATTTT | CASSIRQDQPQHF
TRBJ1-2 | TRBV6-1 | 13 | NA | TGTGCCAGCAGTGAACAGGGGATCTATGGCTACACCTTC | CASSEQGIYGYTF
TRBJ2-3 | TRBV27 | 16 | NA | TGTGCCAGCAGTTTAAGCCCCCGGGACACCACAGATACGCAGTATTTT | CASSLSPRDTTDTQYF